A single sample gave rise to the 21 T cell receptor beta chains below, sequenced in a study of T cell responses to AZD1222 COVID-19 vaccine. TCRdb's copy holds only in-frame clones and misses some; the assay was immunoSEQ multiplex PCR. The data contain about 90,000 clones, about 86% of them singletons. The sample in question was peripheral blood, obtained on day 0 of AZD1222 vaccination. The receptors originated from an adult in good health.

In its sample, this clone was seen once. This rearrangement joins TRBV4-1 to TRBJ2-7; TRBD1 aligns across 12 bases. Germline assignment: CDR1 MGHRA and CDR2 YSYEKL. This CDR3 has 16 residues. V trimming: 1 base; J trimming: 4 bases; junction bases outside the gene matches: 5. CDR3 sequence: CASSQVAGQGAYEQYF. For the CDR3, the DNA is TGCGCCAGCAGCCAAGTCGCGGGACAGGGGGCTTACGAGCAGTACTTC.

The chain is built from TRBV7-2 and TRBJ1-1; TRBD1 matches 9 bases. In germline, CDR1 is SGHTA, CDR2 FQGNSA. The CDR3 sequence is 13 residues long. V lost 4 bases and J lost 6; bases outside the gene matches: 3. The CDR3 spells CASSSGQGSEAFF. CDR3 coding DNA: TGTGCCAGCAGCTCGGGACAGGGCTCTGAAGCTTTCTTT.

The chain has TRBV11-1 and TRBJ2-5, with TRBD2 matching 10 bases. This CDR3 comprises 14 residues. The V segment lost 5 bases and the J segment 5 bases; nucleotides outside the gene matches: 5. The germline gives CDR1 SGHAT, CDR2 FQDESV (reference sequence). The CDR3 sequence is CASSDPTSGETQYF. The CDR3 DNA reads TGTGCCAGCAGCGACCCGACTAGCGGGGAGACCCAGTACTTC.

The J gene is TRBJ2-7, the V gene TRBV6-5; D tentatively reads TRBD1 or TRBD2 (6 bases each). Germline CDR1 reads MNHEY; CDR2 reads SVGAGI. The CDR3 consists of 15 residues. V was shortened by 5 bases and J by 1 base, with 15 bases between the two germline ends. CDR3 protein: CASSTTWGASYEQYF. The CDR3 region has the DNA TGTGCCAGCAGTACGACATGGGGGGCTTCCTACGAGCAGTACTTC.

The rearrangement links TRBV12-5 to TRBJ1-6; D remains unclear. The CDR3 is made up of 12 amino acids. Trimming stripped 6 bases from V and 5 bases from J, with 5 bases between. CDR1 and CDR2 from the germline V gene are LGHNT and FRNRAP. CDR3 sequence (DNA): TGTGCTAGTGGAAAAGATAATTCACCCCTCCACTTT. It encodes CASGKDNSPLHF.

This chain joins TRBV5-4 and TRBJ2-7; the D is unclear. The CDR3 has 15 residues. From germline, CDR1 is SGHNT and CDR2 YYREEE (reference sequence). The V gene lost 2 bases and the J gene lost 3 bases, with 15 bases spanning the gap. CDR3 amino acids: CASSLDPPPSYEQYF. The CDR3 DNA reads TGTGCCAGCAGCTTAGACCCACCCCCTAGCTACGAGCAGTACTTC.

The chain couples TRBV2 to TRBJ2-7; D is unresolved. Germline V gene sequence: CDR1 SNHLY, CDR2 FYNNEI. The CDR3 sequence is 11 residues long. Trimming removed 6 bases from V and 1 base from J, with 4 bases in between. The CDR3 region has the DNA TGTGCCAGCAGATTTTCCTACGAGCAGTACTTC. Translation: CASRFSYEQYF.

V gene TRBV19 combines with J gene TRBJ2-3; 9 bases are a match to TRBD2. Trimming took 3 bases from V and 2 from J; bases not matched to a gene: 15. Germline V gene data show CDR1 as LNHDA and CDR2 as SQIVND (reference sequence). This CDR3 spans 19 amino acids. This CDR3 is CASSMGLAGPDLFTDTQYF. For the CDR3, the DNA is TGTGCCAGTAGTATGGGGCTAGCGGGACCCGATCTGTTCACAGATACGCAGTATTTT.

Of note for this clone: This same CDR3 is encoded by further DNA sequences in the sample. This chain joins TRBV7-9 and TRBJ2-1; D might be TRBD1 (6 bases). This CDR3 is built from 13 residues. Trimming took 5 bases from V and 4 from J, leaving 9 bases between them. Germline CDR1 and CDR2: SEHNR and FQNEAQ (reference sequence). The DNA of the CDR3 is TGTGCCAGCAGCCCAGGGACATACAATGAGCAGTTCTTC. This codes for CASSPGTYNEQFF.

V is TRBV28 and J is TRBJ2-1; D is unclear. Trimming left V 4 bases short and J 5 bases short, with 21 bases between. In germline, CDR1 is MDHEN, CDR2 SYDVKM. This CDR3 is built from 17 residues. The DNA for the CDR3 is TGTGCCAGCAGTTCGCCCCCCTTCGTGGGGTCGGACAATGAGCAGTTCTTC. Its translation: CASSSPPFVGSDNEQFF.

This clone has just a few counts. The chain links TRBV27 to TRBJ2-7, with D uncertain. Trimming took 6 bases from V and 5 from J, leaving 14 bases between them. There are 13 residues in the CDR3. Germline V gene sequence: CDR1 MNHEY, CDR2 SMNVEV (reference sequence). CDR3 bases: TGTGCCAGCAGCTCCGCGTTGGCAGACGAGCAGTACTTC. This gives the protein CASSSALADEQYF.

The chain has TRBV12-5 and TRBJ2-5; 8 nucleotides agree with TRBD1. Germline values: CDR1 LGHNT, CDR2 FRNRAP. V was pared by 5 bases and J by 5 bases, with 7 bases of the junction left unmatched. There are 14 residues in the CDR3. The CDR3 region is CASGRGWTGETQYF. The CDR3, as DNA: TGTGCTAGTGGTAGGGGGTGGACAGGGGAGACCCAGTACTTC.

V is TRBV3-1 (or the pseudogene TRBV3-2) and J is TRBJ1-1; D is possibly TRBD1 (6 bases). Deletions cut 3 bases from V and 3 bases from J, with 11 bases between. CDR1 is LGHDT, CDR2 YNNKEL, per germline (reference sequence). The CDR3 contains 14 residues. The CDR3 loop reads CASSHRGGDTEAFF. CDR3 bases: TGTGCCAGCAGCCACAGGGGCGGCGACACTGAAGCTTTCTTT.

The chain carries TRBV7-6 and TRBJ1-1; 9 nucleotides match TRBD1. Germline V gives CDR1 SGHVS, CDR2 FNYEAQ. This CDR3 is 16 amino acids long. The junction had 12 bases not matched to a gene; V was cut back by 6 bases and J by 4 bases. For the CDR3, the DNA is TGTGCCAGCAGGGCCGGGACAGGGTCCTTGGGCACTGAAGCTTTCTTT. Protein product: CASRAGTGSLGTEAFF.

The CDR3 here is CASSPRGRAEAFF. The CDR3, as DNA: TGTGCCAGCAGCCCCAGGGGGAGAGCTGAAGCTTTCTTT. The chain recombines TRBV9 with TRBJ1-1; 7 bases map to TRBD1. The germline V gene has CDR1 SGDLS and CDR2 YYNGEE. The CDR3 contains 13 residues. Germline trimming cut 4 bases from V and 6 bases from J; bases unmatched to any gene: 6.

The genes are TRBV30 and TRBJ2-3; D possibly corresponds to TRBD1 (5 bases). From germline, CDR1 is GTSNPN and CDR2 SVGIG (reference sequence). Trimming removed 4 bases from V and 2 bases from J, with 7 bases in between. CDR3 length: 12 amino acids. The CDR3: CAWTGSTDTQYF. The CDR3 DNA sequence: TGTGCCTGGACAGGGTCCACAGATACGCAGTATTTT.

This sequence joins TRBV20-1 and TRBJ1-1, with D perhaps matching TRBD1 (5 bases). The CDR3 is 17 amino acids. Trimming stripped 3 bases from V and 1 base from J, with 21 bases between. CDR1 and CDR2 from the germline V gene are DFQATT and SNEGSKA (reference sequence). As DNA, the CDR3 is TGCAGTGCTAGTTTAGTTCGGCCAGGGTCAGCGAACACTGAAGCTTTCTTT. Protein sequence: CSASLVRPGSANTEAFF.

The V and J genes are TRBV9 and TRBJ1-5; 7 nucleotides agree with TRBD1. Germline lookup yields CDR1 SGDLS and CDR2 YYNGEE. J gave up 0 bases and V 7 bases, and 7 bases lay outside the gene matches. CDR3 length: 15 residues. CDR3 protein: CASAEGAYSNQPQHF. The CDR3 DNA reads TGTGCCAGCGCAGAGGGGGCTTATAGCAATCAGCCCCAGCATTTT.

The V and J genes are TRBV5-1 and TRBJ2-2, with D perhaps given as TRBD1 or TRBD2 (5 bases each). Germline V CDR1 and CDR2: SGHRS, YFSETQ. There are 14 residues in the CDR3. The ends were cut back, 3 bases at V and 8 bases at J, with 14 bases in the middle. The CDR3 DNA reads as TGCGCCAGCAGCTCCGGGACCGCCTTTGGGGAGCTGTTTTTT. It yields the protein CASSSGTAFGELFF.

The V and J genes are TRBV15 and TRBJ1-5, with no clear D. The germline V gene has CDR1 LNHNV and CDR2 YYDKDF (reference sequence). V was cut by 1 base and J by 6 bases, with 10 bases left in between. The CDR3 loop spans 14 amino acids. The CDR3 DNA reads as TGTGCCACCAGCAGAGCGGGGTATGCTCAGCCCCAGCATTTT. Encoded protein: CATSRAGYAQPQHF.

The chain employs TRBV5-1 and TRBJ2-6; D is perhaps TRBD2 (7 bases). Between the trimmed V and J ends, which lost 0 bases and 2 bases, there was a span of 12 bases. This CDR3 has 17 residues. In germline, CDR1 is SGHRS, CDR2 YFSETQ. The CDR3: CASSLGGGGTGANVLTF. CDR3 nucleotides: TGCGCCAGCAGCTTGGGCGGGGGCGGAACTGGGGCCAACGTCCTGACTTTC.